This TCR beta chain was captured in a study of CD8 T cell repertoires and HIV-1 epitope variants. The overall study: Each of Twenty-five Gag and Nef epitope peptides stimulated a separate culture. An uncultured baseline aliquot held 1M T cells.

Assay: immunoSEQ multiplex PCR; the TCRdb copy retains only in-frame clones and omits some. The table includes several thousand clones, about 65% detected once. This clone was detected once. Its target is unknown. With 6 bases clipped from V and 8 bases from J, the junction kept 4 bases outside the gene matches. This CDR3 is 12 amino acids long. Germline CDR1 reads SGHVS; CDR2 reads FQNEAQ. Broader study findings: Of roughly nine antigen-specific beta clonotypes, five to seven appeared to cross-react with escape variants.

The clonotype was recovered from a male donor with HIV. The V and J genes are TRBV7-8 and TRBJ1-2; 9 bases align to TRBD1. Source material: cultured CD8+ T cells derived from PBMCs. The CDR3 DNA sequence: TGTGCCAGCAGTTCCGGGACAGGGGGCTACACCTTC. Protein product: CASSSGTGGYTF.